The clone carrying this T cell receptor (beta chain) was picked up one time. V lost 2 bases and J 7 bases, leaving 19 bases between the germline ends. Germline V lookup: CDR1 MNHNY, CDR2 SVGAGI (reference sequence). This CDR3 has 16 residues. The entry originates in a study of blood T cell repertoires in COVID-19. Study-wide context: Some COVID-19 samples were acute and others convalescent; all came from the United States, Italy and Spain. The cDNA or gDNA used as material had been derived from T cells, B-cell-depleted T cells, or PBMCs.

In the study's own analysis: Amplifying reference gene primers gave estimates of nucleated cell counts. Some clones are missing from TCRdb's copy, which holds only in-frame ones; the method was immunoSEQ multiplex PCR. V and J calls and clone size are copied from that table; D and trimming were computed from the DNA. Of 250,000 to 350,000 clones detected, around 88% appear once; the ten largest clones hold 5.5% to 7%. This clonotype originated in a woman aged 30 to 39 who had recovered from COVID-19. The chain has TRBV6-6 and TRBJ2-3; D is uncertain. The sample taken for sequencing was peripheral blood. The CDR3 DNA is TGTGCCAGCAGTTACGGGTTAGCACGCCTTGGTCATACGCAGTATTTT. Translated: CASSYGLARLGHTQYF.